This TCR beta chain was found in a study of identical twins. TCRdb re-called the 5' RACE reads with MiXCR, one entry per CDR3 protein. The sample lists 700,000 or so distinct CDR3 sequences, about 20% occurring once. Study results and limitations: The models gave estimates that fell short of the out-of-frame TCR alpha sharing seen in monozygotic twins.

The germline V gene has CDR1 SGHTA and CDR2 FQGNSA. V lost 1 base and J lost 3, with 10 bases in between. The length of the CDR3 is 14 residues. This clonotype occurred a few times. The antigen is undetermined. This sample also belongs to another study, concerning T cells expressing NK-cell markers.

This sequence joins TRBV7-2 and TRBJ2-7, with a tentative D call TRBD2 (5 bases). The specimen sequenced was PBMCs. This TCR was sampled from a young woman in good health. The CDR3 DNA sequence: TGTGCCAGCAGCTTAGAGGCAGAGGGCTACGAGCAGTACTTC. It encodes CASSLEAEGYEQYF.